This is a list of T cell receptor beta chains from one sample in a study of cytomegalovirus exposure and HLA in healthy donors. Method: immunoSEQ multiplex PCR; TCRdb's copy keeps in-frame clones and lacks some. Among some 100,000 clones listed, 75% to 85% were seen once. Sequenced: PBMCs. All receptors derive from a female donor in good health and CMV-seropositive. Each CDR3 is given with its conserved first and last residue. D genes are given only for firm matches.

>TRBV5-1|TRBJ2-3|NA
TGCGCCAGCAGCTTGGGGCACAGGGTCGGGACAGATACGCAGTATTTT
CASSLGHRVGTDTQYF
>TRBV2|TRBJ2-1|TRBD2
TGTGCCAGCAGGGCGAATCTACTCCTCACTAGCGGCAATAGTGAGCAGTTCTTC
CASRANLLLTSGNSEQFF
>TRBV30|TRBJ2-1|TRBD2
TGTGCCTGGGGACGGGGGGGGAAGGGCAATGAGCAGTTCTTC
CAWGRGGKGNEQFF
>TRBV7-9|TRBJ1-1|TRBD1
TGTGCCAGCAGCGTATACAGGGGGCCGGACACTGAAGCTTTCTTT
CASSVYRGPDTEAFF
>TRBV7-2|TRBJ2-7|TRBD1
TGTGCCAGCAGCCCAGACAGGGTGAACGAGCAGTACTTC
CASSPDRVNEQYF
>TRBV7-2|TRBJ2-7|TRBD2
TGTGCCAGCAGCCTAGGGTTTGGCGGGGGGGCCTCCTACGAGCAGTACTTC
CASSLGFGGGASYEQYF
>TRBV5-1|TRBJ2-1|TRBD2
TGCGCCAGCAGCTTGCCCATACTAGCGGGAGGCCATTACAATGAGCAGTTCTTC
CASSLPILAGGHYNEQFF
>TRBV7-6|TRBJ1-4|NA
TGTGCCAGCAGCCTTAGGTCCGGAGTTAATGAAAAACTGTTTTTT
CASSLRSGVNEKLFF
>TRBV27|TRBJ1-1|NA
TGTGCCAGCAGCCCTTTTGGACACTCAATAATGAACACTGAAGCTTTCTTT
CASSPFGHSIMNTEAFF
>TRBV4-1|TRBJ1-2|TRBD1
TGCGCCAGCAGCCAAGAAGGGGGCGCCTATGGCTACACCTTC
CASSQEGGAYGYTF
>TRBV5-1|TRBJ1-1|TRBD1
TGCGCCAGCAGCTGGGGACAGAATGGGACTGAAGCTTTCTTT
CASSWGQNGTEAFF
>TRBV5-1|TRBJ2-3|NA
TGCGCCAGCAGCTTATCGGGAAGTAGCACAGATACGCAGTATTTT
CASSLSGSSTDTQYF
>TRBV7-9|TRBJ2-7|NA
TGTGCCAGCAGCTCCGGACAGCAACATGGCGAGCAGTACTTC
CASSSGQQHGEQYF